This T cell receptor (beta chain) was obtained from a study of blood T cell repertoires in COVID-19. V dropped 3 bases and J dropped 2 bases, with 16 bases sitting between them. The germline V gene has CDR1 KGHSH and CDR2 LQKENI. CDR3 length equals 16 residues. Sequenced by immunoSEQ multiplex PCR; TCRdb stores in-frame clones only, minus some. The sample contains approximately 220,000 clones, 86% of which appear only once. Sequenced: peripheral blood. The sequence was collected from a woman aged 50 to 65 with acute or convalescent COVID-19. The gene calls are TRBV18 and TRBJ2-5, with D maybe TRBD1 (7 bases). CDR3: CASSPGGTATQETQYF. The CDR3 DNA sequence: TGTGCCAGCTCACCCGGAGGGACAGCGACTCAAGAGACCCAGTACTTC.